This T cell receptor beta chain is drawn from a study of Graves' ophthalmopathy and Graves' hyperthyroidism. Study-wide points: Ophthalmopathy and stable hyperthyroidism were discriminated by a 13-signature model, with about 90% sensitivity and approximately 81% specificity.

Transcripts of RNA were the source for amplifying TCR beta CDR3 regions. The first round was an RT-PCR with HTBI primers, and the second round was a multiplex PCR. TCRdb called the multiplex PCR reads again in MiXCR, with one record for every CDR3 protein. The table shows over 200,000 distinct CDR3 sequences, with around 30% occurring only once. The study excluded patients with other autoimmune diseases, uncontrolled infections, pregnancy or lactation. PBMCs were obtained from 8 to 10 ml of fresh peripheral blood. This clonotype has more than one count but fewer than ten. What it binds is unknown. The sequenced sample was peripheral blood. The TCR was taken from a man aged 50 to 60 with Graves' ophthalmopathy.

CDR3 sequence (DNA): TGTGCCAGCAGTACAGGCCTGGGGAACACTGAAGCTTTCTTT. Its protein is CASSTGLGNTEAFF. The chain is built from TRBV27 and TRBJ1-1; D possibly corresponds to TRBD1 (5 bases). This CDR3 has 14 amino acids. The V gene lost 5 bases and the J gene lost 1 base, with 11 bases spanning the gap. In germline, CDR1 is MNHEY, CDR2 SMNVEV (reference sequence).